This TCR beta chain was recorded in a study of blood T cell repertoires in COVID-19. Sequencing used immunoSEQ multiplex PCR; TCRdb keeps in-frame clones, though not all of them. The sample has about 160,000 clones, roughly 84% seen once; the top ten hold around 18%. The CDR3 has 16 residues. CDR1 is MNHEY, CDR2 SVGAGI, per germline. Between the trimmed V and J ends, which lost 2 bases and 4 bases, there was a span of 16 bases. The sequencing sample was made of PBMCs or T cells enriched from blood (not recorded which). The TCR originated in a man between 60 and 75 years old who had recovered from COVID-19. The chain links TRBV6-5 to TRBJ2-3, with a tentative D call TRBD2 (6 bases). The DNA of the CDR3 is TGTGCCAGCAGTTACGCTCGCGGGATTTCGGCAGATACGCAGTATTTT. It specifies CASSYARGISADTQYF.